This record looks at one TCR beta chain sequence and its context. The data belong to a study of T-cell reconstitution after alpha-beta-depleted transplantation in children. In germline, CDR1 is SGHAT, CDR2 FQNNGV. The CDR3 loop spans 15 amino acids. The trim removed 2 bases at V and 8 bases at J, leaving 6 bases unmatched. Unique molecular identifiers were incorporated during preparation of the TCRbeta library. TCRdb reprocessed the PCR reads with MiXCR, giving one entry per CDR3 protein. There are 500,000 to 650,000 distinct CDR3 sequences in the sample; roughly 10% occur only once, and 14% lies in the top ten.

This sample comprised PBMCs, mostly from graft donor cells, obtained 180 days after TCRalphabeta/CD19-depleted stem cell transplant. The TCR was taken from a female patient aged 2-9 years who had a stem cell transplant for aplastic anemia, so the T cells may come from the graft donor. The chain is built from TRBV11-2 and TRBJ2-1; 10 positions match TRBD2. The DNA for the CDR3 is TGTGCCAGCAGCTTAAGATTACTAGCGGGACATGAGCAGTTCTTC. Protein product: CASSLRLLAGHEQFF.